This is a list of T cell receptor beta chains from one sample in a study of radiotherapy plus CTLA-4 blockade in lung cancer. Measured with immunoSEQ multiplex PCR; TCRdb has only the in-frame clones, and not every one. Seen here are 84,000 or so clones, over 75% observed once, and the top ten hold roughly 15%. The source was peripheral blood, collected from a patient treated with radiotherapy plus ipilimumab. These receptors came from a human donor with non-small cell lung cancer that progressed on radiotherapy plus ipilimumab. CDR3s include the opening cysteine and the closing phenylalanine or tryptophan. D genes are given only for firm matches. Only some rows state a clone size, as once, few, many or a class for expanded clones.

v_gene: TRBV11-2; abundance: -; j_gene: TRBJ2-7; d_gene: -; CDR3aa: CASSLDTGAHEQYF; CDR3nt: TGTGCCAGCAGCTTAGATACGGGGGCCCACGAGCAGTACTTC
v_gene: TRBV6-5; abundance: -; j_gene: TRBJ2-3; d_gene: TRBD2; CDR3aa: CASSSSGLAGLTQYF; CDR3nt: TGTGCCAGCAGCTCATCCGGACTAGCGGGACTTACGCAGTATTTT
v_gene: TRBV7-9; abundance: -; j_gene: TRBJ2-7; d_gene: -; CDR3aa: CASSLGRPNGHEQYF; CDR3nt: TGTGCCAGCAGCCTCGGACGTCCGAATGGGCACGAGCAGTACTTC
v_gene: TRBV6-1; abundance: -; j_gene: TRBJ1-5; d_gene: TRBD1; CDR3aa: CASSPQGNGNQPQHF; CDR3nt: TGTGCCAGCAGTCCACAGGGGAACGGCAATCAGCCCCAGCATTTT
v_gene: TRBV9; abundance: -; j_gene: TRBJ1-2; d_gene: -; CDR3aa: CASSSQNGYTF; CDR3nt: TGTGCCAGCAGCTCTCAGAATGGCTACACCTTC
v_gene: TRBV10-3; abundance: few; j_gene: TRBJ1-5; d_gene: -; CDR3aa: CAISETGINQPQHF; CDR3nt: TGTGCCATCAGTGAGACAGGGATCAATCAGCCCCAGCATTTT
v_gene: TRBV2; abundance: -; j_gene: TRBJ1-4; d_gene: -; CDR3aa: CAIQETTTNEKLFF; CDR3nt: TGTGCCATCCAGGAAACGACAACTAATGAAAAACTGTTTTTT
v_gene: TRBV4-1; abundance: few; j_gene: TRBJ1-1; d_gene: -; CDR3aa: CASSQDWGAEAFF; CDR3nt: TGCGCCAGCAGCCAAGATTGGGGGGCCGAAGCTTTCTTT
v_gene: TRBV19; abundance: -; j_gene: TRBJ2-2; d_gene: TRBD1; CDR3aa: CASRVGQGIPGELFF; CDR3nt: TGTGCCAGCCGAGTGGGACAGGGGATCCCCGGGGAGCTGTTTTTT
v_gene: TRBV10-3; abundance: -; j_gene: TRBJ2-6; d_gene: TRBD2; CDR3aa: CAISEASGSSGANVLTF; CDR3nt: TGTGCCATCAGTGAGGCTAGCGGGAGCTCTGGGGCCAACGTCCTGACTTTC
v_gene: TRBV5-8; abundance: -; j_gene: TRBJ1-2; d_gene: -; CDR3aa: CATGLNYGYTF; CDR3nt: TGTGCCACAGGACTGAACTATGGCTACACCTTC
v_gene: TRBV1; abundance: -; j_gene: TRBJ2-6; d_gene: -; CDR3aa: CTSRPCCFAQSRANVLTF; CDR3nt: TGCACCAGCAGACCTTGTTGTTTTGCACAAAGTCGGGCCAACGTCCTGACTTTC
v_gene: TRBV5-6; abundance: once; j_gene: TRBJ1-3; d_gene: -; CDR3aa: CASSSGTSGNTIYF; CDR3nt: TGTGCCAGCAGTTCGGGGACATCCGGAAACACCATATATTTT
v_gene: TRBV6-6; abundance: few; j_gene: TRBJ2-7; d_gene: TRBD1; CDR3aa: CASSPPGQGSTYEQYF; CDR3nt: TGTGCCAGCAGTCCCCCGGGACAGGGTTCCACCTACGAGCAGTACTTC
v_gene: TRBV29-1; abundance: -; j_gene: TRBJ2-7; d_gene: TRBD1; CDR3aa: CSVGGDRTLSYEQYF; CDR3nt: TGCAGCGTTGGGGGGGACAGGACCCTATCCTACGAGCAGTACTTC
v_gene: TRBV7-2; abundance: -; j_gene: TRBJ1-2; d_gene: TRBD1; CDR3aa: CASSADRGLYGYTF; CDR3nt: TGTGCCAGCAGCGCGGACAGGGGCCTCTATGGCTACACCTTC
v_gene: TRBV7-9; abundance: once; j_gene: TRBJ2-5; d_gene: -; CDR3aa: CASSPRARDETQYF; CDR3nt: TGTGCCAGCAGCCCGAGGGCCAGGGATGAGACCCAGTACTTC
v_gene: TRBV19; abundance: -; j_gene: TRBJ1-1; d_gene: TRBD1; CDR3aa: CASLRQGTEAFF; CDR3nt: TGTGCCAGCCTCCGACAGGGGACTGAAGCTTTCTTT
v_gene: TRBV6-6; abundance: -; j_gene: TRBJ1-2; d_gene: TRBD1; CDR3aa: CASSYPGQGAGYTF; CDR3nt: TGTGCCAGCAGTTACCCCGGACAGGGGGCAGGCTACACCTTC
v_gene: TRBV20-1; abundance: -; j_gene: TRBJ2-7; d_gene: -; CDR3aa: CSAMYEYEQYF; CDR3nt: TGCAGTGCTATGTACGAGTACGAGCAGTACTTC
v_gene: TRBV6-6; abundance: -; j_gene: TRBJ2-5; d_gene: TRBD2; CDR3aa: CASSRTGTRSETQYF; CDR3nt: TGTGCCAGCAGTCGTACCGGGACTAGGTCAGAGACCCAGTACTTC
v_gene: TRBV2; abundance: -; j_gene: TRBJ2-6; d_gene: -; CDR3aa: CASSLAGTLSGANVLTF; CDR3nt: TGTGCCAGCAGCCTCGCCGGGACCCTCTCTGGGGCCAACGTCCTGACTTTC
v_gene: TRBV6-5; abundance: -; j_gene: TRBJ1-1; d_gene: -; CDR3aa: CASRGAAEAFF; CDR3nt: TGTGCCAGCAGAGGGGCGGCTGAAGCTTTCTTT
v_gene: TRBV9; abundance: -; j_gene: TRBJ1-5; d_gene: -; CDR3aa: CASSVSPDQPQHF; CDR3nt: TGTGCCAGCAGCGTATCCCCAGACCAGCCCCAGCATTTT
v_gene: TRBV30; abundance: -; j_gene: TRBJ2-7; d_gene: TRBD2; CDR3aa: CAWSVQRGLAGLSSYEQYF; CDR3nt: TGTGCCTGGAGTGTACAGAGGGGACTAGCGGGATTAAGCTCCTACGAGCAGTACTTC
v_gene: TRBV5-1; abundance: few; j_gene: TRBJ2-2; d_gene: -; CDR3aa: CASQGGFNTGELFF; CDR3nt: TGCGCCAGCCAGGGGGGGTTCAACACCGGGGAGCTGTTTTTT
v_gene: TRBV21-1; abundance: -; j_gene: TRBJ1-6; d_gene: -; CDR3aa: CASSKEIRALAPLHF; CDR3nt: TGTGCCAGCAGCAAAGAGATTCGGGCCTTGGCACCCCTCCACTTT
v_gene: TRBV18; abundance: -; j_gene: TRBJ2-2; d_gene: -; CDR3aa: CASSPRALGGADGELFF; CDR3nt: TGTGCCAGCTCACCGAGAGCCCTCGGAGGGGCCGACGGGGAGCTGTTTTTT
v_gene: TRBV7-2; abundance: -; j_gene: TRBJ2-1; d_gene: -; CDR3aa: CASSFAVEQFF; CDR3nt: TGTGCCAGCAGCTTTGCGGTTGAGCAGTTCTTC
v_gene: TRBV18; abundance: -; j_gene: TRBJ2-7; d_gene: TRBD1; CDR3aa: CASSLTVGQGYEQYF; CDR3nt: TGTGCCAGCTCTCTCACCGTAGGACAGGGTTACGAGCAGTACTTC